The T cell receptor (beta chain) described here comes from a study of early T cells in non-severe SARS-CoV-2 infection (dated by TCRdb to the early 2020s). Describing the broader study: Because TCR sequencing relied on bulk RNA taken from unsorted whole blood, pairing of alpha and beta chains was not possible. Broad study findings and their caveats: Matching against VDJdb was skewed toward anti-spike CD8 responses, likely underestimated virus-specific expansions, and missed private and CD4 specificities.

The protocol used for the library was 5' RACE. Sequencing was performed on a NextSeq 500. To correct for sequencing error and PCR bias, the TCR library protocol tagged individual cDNA molecules with unique molecular identifiers. Sequencing covered both TCR alpha and beta chains, and within each sample the abundances of alpha and beta sequences were tightly co-correlated. Under the source paper's analysis protocol: V gene, J gene and CDR3 annotation of TCR sequences was performed with Decombinator V4. Expanded TCRs were defined as changing significantly between any two time points under a Poisson model with p below 0.0001. TCR abundances were normalised to the total number of TCRs sequenced in each sample and reported as counts per million. TRAV1-2 paired with TRAJ12, TRAJ20 or TRAJ33 defined MAIT TCRs, while TRAV10 paired with TRAJ18 defined iNKT TCRs. VDJdb, accessed on 1 November 2021, was searched for TCRs annotated for CMV, EBV and SARS-CoV-2, and TCRs annotated for more than one antigen were excluded. TCRdb cleaned the public reads at Q25 with fastp, built clones with MiXCR and kept in-frame beta chains. A single entry per CDR3 protein holds the most common genes and DNA from its merged rows. The V and J calls follow TCRdb's processing rather than the paper's. This sample gives about 30,000 distinct CDR3 sequences in total; more than 4.5% of them show up just once. The ten largest clonotypes hold approximately 3.5% of the sample.

This clonotype was observed a handful of times. The antigen this receptor binds is unknown. Base qualities were left out, and no much larger clone turns up one base away. The study was a case-control design nested within a healthcare worker cohort in London, UK, with weekly nasopharyngeal swab PCR tests and blood sampling. Healthcare workers were enrolled in the week of the UK lockdown, from 23 to 31 March 2020, and were followed every week for up to roughly 15 weeks. The germline V gene gives CDR1 as SGHTA and CDR2 as FQGNSA. Including cysteine and phenylalanine, the CDR3 has 11 amino acids. Only CDR3 DNA is held: 33 bases, read in frame from base 1. V loses 4 bases of germline sequence and J loses 5 bases, and the interval between the two ends is 3 bases.

This TCR came from an adult who was a healthcare worker with PCR-confirmed SARS-CoV-2 infection or an uninfected control (not recorded which). Recombination linked TRBV7-2 to TRBJ1-3; too little of a D gene remains to name it. The sample taken for sequencing was whole blood. The DNA sequence is given as TGTGCCAGCAGCTCCAGAAACACCATATATTTT. Translated, it reads CASSSRNTIYF. Reference TRBV7-2 and TRBJ1-3 proteins supply the regions before and after the CDR3; the full variable domain is: GAGVSQSPSNKVTEKGKDVELRCDPISGHTALYWYRQSLGQGLEFLIYFQGNSAPDKSGLPSDRFSAERTGGSVSTLTIQRTQQEDSAVYLCASSSRNTIYFGEGSWLTVV.